Shown below are 13 T cell receptor beta chains from a single sample sequenced in a study of blood T cell repertoires in COVID-19. Profiled with immunoSEQ multiplex PCR; TCRdb holds only in-frame clones, not every one. Of approximately 250,000 clones listed, around four fifths are singletons. Sequencing was done on a sample of peripheral blood. These receptors came from a woman aged 55-70 years with active or convalescent COVID-19.

The V call is TRBV7-8, the J call TRBJ1-3; 7 nucleotides align to TRBD1. After removal of 4 bases from V and 3 bases from J, the junction contained 6 bases not matched to a gene. CDR3 length: 15 amino acids. In germline, CDR1 is SGHVS, CDR2 FQNEAQ. The CDR3 here is CASSSPGQRGNTIYF. DNA of the CDR3: TGTGCCAGCAGCTCTCCGGGACAGCGTGGAAACACCATATATTTT.

V is TRBV28 and J is TRBJ1-6, with 8 bases lining up with TRBD1. Germline assignment: CDR1 MDHEN and CDR2 SYDVKM. CDR3 length equals 18 residues. V dropped 3 bases and J dropped 10; count of bases not matched to a gene: 17. This CDR3 reads CASSFPGGRGVRYSPLHF. CDR3 coding DNA: TGTGCCAGCAGTTTTCCAGGGGGCAGAGGCGTGCGGTACTCACCCCTCCACTTT. Together with reference TRBV28 and TRBJ1-6, the CDR3 gives the full variable domain: DVKVTQSSRYLVKRTGEKVFLECVQDMDHENMFWYRQDPGLGLRLIYFSYDVKMKEKGDIPEGYSVSREKKERFSLILESASTNQTSMYLCASSFPGGRGVRYSPLHFGNGTRLTVT.

The V and J genes are TRBV3-1 (or the pseudogene TRBV3-2) and TRBJ1-5; 9 positions agree with TRBD1. The length of the CDR3 is 16 residues. V shed 0 bases and J 5 bases; nucleotides not matched to a gene: 5. The germline V gene encodes CDR1 LGHDT and CDR2 YNNKEL (reference sequence). The CDR3 loop reads CASSQDGGQGYQPQHF. CDR3 coding DNA: TGTGCCAGCAGCCAAGATGGTGGACAGGGGTATCAGCCCCAGCATTTT.

This chain uses TRBV7-2 with TRBJ2-1; D perhaps matches TRBD2 (5 bases). Per germline, CDR1 SGHTA and CDR2 FQGNSA. The CDR3 length is 15 residues. V was pared by 2 bases and J by 3 bases, with 11 bases between. In DNA form, the CDR3 reads TGTGCCAGCAGCTTATACGGGGAGAACTACAATGAGCAGTTCTTC. As protein: CASSLYGENYNEQFF. The full variable domain, completed using reference TRBV7-2 and TRBJ2-1, is GAGVSQSPSNKVTEKGKDVELRCDPISGHTALYWYRQSLGQGLEFLIYFQGNSAPDKSGLPSDRFSAERTGGSVSTLTIQRTQQEDSAVYLCASSLYGENYNEQFFGPGTRLTVL.

V is TRBV6-1 and J is TRBJ1-3; possible D gene TRBD1, 5 bases. Germline assignment: CDR1 MNHNS and CDR2 SASEGT. The V end lost 3 bases, the J end lost 0 bases, and 15 bases lay between the germline ends. The CDR3 totals 17 residues. The CDR3 DNA reads as TGTGCCAGCAGTGAGAGAATGGGACTGCTCTCTGGAAACACCATATATTTT. Its protein is CASSERMGLLSGNTIYF.

The V gene is TRBV5-4, the J gene TRBJ2-2; no firm D call. CDR1 SGHNT and CDR2 YYREEE come from the germline V gene (reference sequence). V lost 1 base to trimming and J lost 0 bases, with 10 bases between them. This CDR3 has 16 amino acids. CDR3 region: CASSLSFTANTGELFF. CDR3 DNA: TGTGCCAGCAGCTTGAGCTTCACTGCGAACACCGGGGAGCTGTTTTTT.

The chain joins TRBV19 to TRBJ1-1; D might be TRBD1 (5 bases). Germline V gene sequence: CDR1 LNHDA, CDR2 SQIVND (reference sequence). The CDR3 loop spans 14 amino acids. V was pared by 7 bases and J by 6 bases, with 18 bases between. The DNA for the CDR3 is TGTGCCAGTACCCACCGACGGGGGTGGGCTGAAGCTTTCTTT. It is translated as CASTHRRGWAEAFF. The whole variable domain, remainder taken from reference TRBV19 and TRBJ1-1, is DGGITQSPKYLFRKEGQNVTLSCEQNLNHDAMYWYRQDPGQGLRLIYYSQIVNDFQKGDIAEGYSVSREKKESFPLTVTSAQKNPTAFYLCASTHRRGWAEAFFGQGTRLTVV.

In its sample, this clone was seen a few times. The chain is built from TRBV7-3 and TRBJ2-2; D gene unclear. This CDR3 has 15 amino acids. V lost 1 base and J 0 bases, leaving 6 bases between the germline ends. Germline values: CDR1 SGHTA, CDR2 FQGTGA. This chain's CDR3 is CASSLSLPNTGELFF. As DNA, the CDR3 is TGTGCCAGCAGCTTAAGCCTACCGAACACCGGGGAGCTGTTTTTT.

The chain couples TRBV7-2 to TRBJ2-1, with D possibly matching TRBD2 (6 bases). Trimming stripped 3 bases from V and 5 bases from J, with 11 bases between. Germline CDR1 and CDR2: SGHTA and FQGNSA. This CDR3 contains 14 residues. Here the CDR3 reads CASSLAGTHNEQFF. The CDR3 region has the DNA TGTGCCAGCAGCTTGGCCGGGACTCACAATGAGCAGTTCTTC.

As regards this clone: The sample carries other DNA sequences with the same CDR3. V gene TRBV7-9 combines with J gene TRBJ1-1; possible D gene TRBD1, 5 bases. The ends were cut back, 6 bases at V and 3 bases at J, with 11 bases in the middle. Germline-derived CDR1 and CDR2 are SEHNR and FQNEAQ (reference sequence). The CDR3 covers 13 residues. CDR3 nucleotides: TGTGCCAGCAGTTACTCGGGGGACACTGAAGCTTTCTTT. It codes for CASSYSGDTEAFF.

In regard to this clone: One end of the junction fails to match germline, which may point to a read error. The rearrangement joins TRBV6-6 to TRBJ2-5; 14 bases map to TRBD2. Germline values: CDR1 MNHNY, CDR2 SVGAGI (reference sequence). The CDR3 contains 15 residues. The CDR3 is CASSYPGTSGGPPDF. CDR3 DNA: TGTGCCAGCAGTTACCCCGGGACTAGCGGGGGTCCTCCCGACTTC.

The J gene is TRBJ1-5, the V gene TRBV18; possible D gene TRBD1, 5 bases. Deletions cut 6 bases from V and 7 bases from J, with 22 bases between. The CDR3 spans 16 residues. Germline V lookup: CDR1 KGHSH, CDR2 LQKENI. The CDR3 reads CASSPFPVQGGQPQHF. The CDR3, as DNA: TGTGCCAGCTCGCCCTTCCCGGTCCAGGGCGGACAGCCCCAGCATTTT.

This chain links TRBV24-1 with TRBJ1-1, with a tentative D call TRBD1 (5 bases). The CDR3 is 12 amino acids. The germline V gene encodes CDR1 KGHDR and CDR2 SFDVKD. V shed 3 bases and J shed 9 bases, with 10 bases lying between them. CDR3 sequence reads: CATSDGGVQAFF. For the CDR3, the DNA is TGTGCCACCAGTGATGGGGGGGTTCAAGCTTTCTTT.